Included here is one T cell receptor beta chain sequence, with context. Its matching antigen is unknown. The sample originates from a study of blood T cells in healthy people across ages. For the second PCR, which ran for 7 to 11 cycles, a sample-barcoded 5' primer and a J-beta primer mix were used. With 12 random nucleotides, a template-switch adaptor tagged each individual cDNA molecule. TCRdb processed the 5' RACE reads anew with MiXCR; each CDR3 protein has one entry. The table includes fewer than 2,000,000 distinct CDR3 sequences, around 35% detected once. Points from the study as a whole: Unsorted PBMCs ruled out conclusive naive versus antigen-experienced comparison. Diversity estimated from one million T cells was considered an underestimate.

What was sequenced was blood. The source of this sequence is a woman in her 30s in good health.

The CDR3 region has the DNA TGTGCCAGCAACCAGTCCTACGAGCAGTACTTC. It yields the protein CASNQSYEQYF. The chain links TRBV3-1 to TRBJ2-4; D gene unclear. The tail of the sequence fits TRBJ2-7 better, so the J call may be wrong. CDR1 and CDR2 (germline): LGHDT, YNNKEL (reference sequence). The CDR3 runs to 11 residues.